The rows below give T cell receptor beta chains drawn from one sample of a study of blood T cell repertoires in COVID-19. The method was immunoSEQ multiplex PCR; TCRdb's version includes in-frame clones alone and lacks a portion of them. The sample records about 330,000 clones, roughly 84% being singletons. Sequences were obtained from PBMCs or T cells enriched from blood (not recorded which). The receptors come from a woman younger than 45 who had recovered from COVID-19. The conserved cysteine and the conserved F or W are not part of the CDR3 here. D genes are given only for firm matches.

v_gene,d_gene,j_gene,CDR3aa
TRBV11-3,NA,TRBJ2-5,ASSPGSQETQY
TRBV6-2/TRBV6-3,TRBD1,TRBJ1-6,ASSYSPGGGSPLH
TRBV27,TRBD1,TRBJ2-7,ASSTRTGGAFGTY
TRBV6-5,NA,TRBJ1-5,ASSSRGTGQPQH
TRBV7-2,TRBD2,TRBJ2-7,ASSSGLAGGLGYEQY
TRBV6-2/TRBV6-3,NA,TRBJ2-1,ASSMSGYSYNEQF
TRBV5-1,TRBD1,TRBJ2-1,ASSPPGQGGLLGYNEQF
TRBV5-1,TRBD1,TRBJ2-7,ASSGGTGGAKSYEQY
TRBV3-1/TRBV3-2,TRBD1,TRBJ1-2,ASSHSGGGDDGYT
TRBV3-1/TRBV3-2,NA,TRBJ1-1,ASSIPTDSEAF
TRBV20-1,NA,TRBJ1-2,SARHRHGYT
TRBV5-1,NA,TRBJ1-1,ASSLASGVTEAF
TRBV6-1,NA,TRBJ1-1,ASSETRGNTEAF
TRBV19,TRBD1,TRBJ2-7,ASSPTGGNYEQY
TRBV5-1,NA,TRBJ2-5,ASSLTGNQETQY
TRBV5-5,TRBD1,TRBJ1-5,ASSLRDRLFQPQH
TRBV9,NA,TRBJ2-1,ASGRDFYNEQF
TRBV3-1/TRBV3-2,NA,TRBJ2-7,ASSRRASTYEQY
TRBV28,NA,TRBJ2-3,ASSYSPGVGADTQY
TRBV7-2,NA,TRBJ1-5,ASSARGGAQPQH
TRBV5-6,NA,TRBJ1-4,ASSWLDRPNEKLF
TRBV7-8,TRBD1,TRBJ1-4,ASSGRGANEKLF
TRBV7-2,TRBD1,TRBJ1-1,ASSFRTGALNTEAF
TRBV28,NA,TRBJ2-2,ASMGTNTGELF
TRBV15,NA,TRBJ2-3,ATSSGTNPLTDTQY
TRBV5-4,NA,TRBJ1-6,ASSWKTDSPLH
TRBV5-1,TRBD1,TRBJ1-2,ASSTGTGPYGYT
TRBV12-1,NA,TRBJ2-7,ASSFAPPRTSGDYEQY
TRBV5-6,TRBD1,TRBJ1-2,ASSLGQGIYGYT
TRBV12-5,TRBD1,TRBJ2-7,ASGSARRQGASYEQY
TRBV6-2/TRBV6-3,TRBD2,TRBJ2-5,ASSWETSGGALFEETQY
TRBV19,NA,TRBJ1-5,ASSIGGRHSNQPQH
TRBV5-4,TRBD1,TRBJ2-3,ASGTGVTDTQY
TRBV5-4,TRBD1,TRBJ1-5,ASSEGQGAGQPQH
TRBV5-1,TRBD2,TRBJ2-3,ASSLASGGHTDTQY
TRBV12-5,NA,TRBJ2-3,ASGLRSGFAPGLVTDTQY
TRBV6-6,NA,TRBJ1-5,ASSRGGEYSNQPQH
TRBV27,NA,TRBJ1-2,ASKEVRGNFNYGYT
TRBV7-2,NA,TRBJ2-5,ASSLGDSGETQY
TRBV19,NA,TRBJ1-5,ASSILGWDFSNQPQH
TRBV12-3/TRBV12-4,NA,TRBJ1-1,ASSFRWNTEAF
TRBV5-1,NA,TRBJ1-1,ASSLAPSDEAF
TRBV4-1,NA,TRBJ1-1,ASSQTQGSEAF
TRBV9,TRBD2,TRBJ2-5,ASSVVGSGAIQETQY
TRBV9,NA,TRBJ2-4,ASSETPGNIQY
TRBV5-1,TRBD2,TRBJ2-1,ASSLATGTSGGHQF
TRBV27,TRBD1,TRBJ1-4,ASRWQGAREKLF
TRBV4-1,TRBD2,TRBJ2-5,ASSPSGAIQETQY
TRBV9,NA,TRBJ1-5,ASSVGGGQPQH
TRBV2,NA,TRBJ1-5,ASSEVSAGYQPQH
TRBV7-2,NA,TRBJ1-1,ASSPARENEAF